This note documents a single TCR beta chain sequence. Its cognate antigen has yet to be identified. No base qualities exist here, and no much larger clone lies one base off it. The entry originates in a study of blood T cell repertoires in COVID-19 (dated by TCRdb to the early 2020s). In terms of the full investigation: The collaborator samples originated in the United States, Italy and Spain and spanned the acute and convalescent phases of COVID-19. Subjects who had been exposed to COVID-19, were actively infected with it, or had recovered from it provided the deeply sampled blood TCRbeta repertoires that made up the dataset. The repertoires were made available in a free public database intended to serve as a resource for research on the immune response to SARS-CoV-2. Samples were obtained from the ongoing ImmuneRACE study (first 160 participants) and from about 1,300 subjects provided by 6 global collaborators. Where HLA class I and class II types were available, the types were taken from metadata supplied by the sample provider, not from assay-based typing. The sample metadata nearly always contained a de-identified subject ID, COVID-19 status, age in years and sex. The prospective study material was composed of cDNA or gDNA derived from T cells, B-cell-depleted T cells, or PBMCs. The paper as a whole reports these results and caveats: The amount of clinical and demographic metadata varied by source and participant and was provided uncurated.

The immunoSEQ Assay, a bias-controlled multiplex PCR, was used to amplify TCRbeta CDR3 regions from genomic DNA. The authors' analysis ran thus. Within the assay, amplification of reference gene primers was used to estimate how many nucleated cells each sample contained. To quantify the absolute abundance of each unique TCRbeta CDR3 rearrangement, sequence reads were collapsed and filtered. For each sample, productive Simpson clonality was calculated as the square root of Simpson's diversity index across productive rearrangements. What TCRdb holds here is the immuneACCESS table cut down to in-frame rearrangements. Part of the clones is not present; checked against another copy, under half of the missing clones reflect an unresolved V gene, and the others are unexplained. The DNA was the basis for D and trimming; V, J and clone size are from that table. Recorded for this sample are around 300,000 clones; 90% of them occurred a single time. The ten largest clones add up to about 6.8% of the sample.

One collaborating source in Seattle enrolled patients during active infection and followed them longitudinally through the course of disease. Collaborating institutions collected whole blood in K2EDTA tubes following their own protocols. For TCRbeta analysis, collaborators shipped samples as frozen whole blood, isolated PBMCs, or DNA extracted from either of those sample types. The CDR3 sequence holds 13 residues, the cysteine and phenylalanine included. Here the CDR3 DNA is all that survives: 39 bases in frame from base 1. The CDR1 and CDR2 encoded by the germline V gene are MDHEN and SYDVKM. The junction shows trimming of 6 bases on V and 7 bases on J, and the gene matches do not reach 8 bases of it.

The chain joins TRBV28 to TRBJ2-7; a stretch of 8 junction bases matches TRBD2. Source material: peripheral blood. This TCR was sampled from a woman aged 25 to 39 with COVID-19, enrolled during active disease. The nucleotides are TGTGCCAGCAGATCAGCGGGAGTCCAGGAGCAGTACTTC. This yields the protein CASRSAGVQEQYF.